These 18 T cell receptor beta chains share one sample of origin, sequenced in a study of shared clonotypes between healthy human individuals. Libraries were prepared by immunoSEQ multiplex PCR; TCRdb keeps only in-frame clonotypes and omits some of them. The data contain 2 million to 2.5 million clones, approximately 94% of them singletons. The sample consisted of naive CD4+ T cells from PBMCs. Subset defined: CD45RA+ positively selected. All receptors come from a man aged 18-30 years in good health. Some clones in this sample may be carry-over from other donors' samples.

CDR3 loop: CASSRPRPSVYEQFF. The CDR3 nucleotides read TGTGCCAGCAGCCGCCCTCGTCCCTCGGTGTATGAGCAGTTCTTC. The chain uses TRBV11-2 and TRBJ2-1; D remains ambiguous. CDR1 and CDR2 from the germline V gene are SGHAT and FQNNGV. The CDR3 runs 15 residues. The ends were cut back, 5 bases at V and 8 bases at J, with 19 bases in the middle.

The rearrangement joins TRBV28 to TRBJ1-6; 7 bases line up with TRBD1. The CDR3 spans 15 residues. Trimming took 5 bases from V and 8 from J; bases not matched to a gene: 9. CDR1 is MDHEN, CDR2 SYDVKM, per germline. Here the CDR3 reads CASSPSMGQHSPLHF. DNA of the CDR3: TGTGCCAGCAGTCCCTCGATGGGACAGCATTCACCCCTCCACTTT.

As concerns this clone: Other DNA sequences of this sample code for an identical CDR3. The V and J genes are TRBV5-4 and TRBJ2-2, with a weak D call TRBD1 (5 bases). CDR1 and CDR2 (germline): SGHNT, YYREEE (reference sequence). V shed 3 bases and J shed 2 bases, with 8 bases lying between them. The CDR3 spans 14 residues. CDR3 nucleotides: TGTGCCAGCAGCTCCGGACAAAACACCGGGGAGCTGTTTTTT. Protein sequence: CASSSGQNTGELFF.

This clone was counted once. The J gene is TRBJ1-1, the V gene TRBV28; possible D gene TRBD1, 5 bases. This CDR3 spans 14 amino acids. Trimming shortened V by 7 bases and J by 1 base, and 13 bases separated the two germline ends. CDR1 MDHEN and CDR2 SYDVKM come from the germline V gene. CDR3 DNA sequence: TGTGCCAGCACCCGAGATGGGGGGAACACTGAAGCTTTCTTT. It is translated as CASTRDGGNTEAFF.

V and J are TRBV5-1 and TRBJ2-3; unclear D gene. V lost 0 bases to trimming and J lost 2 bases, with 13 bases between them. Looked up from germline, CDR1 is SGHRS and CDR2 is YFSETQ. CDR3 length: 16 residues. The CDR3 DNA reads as TGCGCCAGCAGCTTGGGAGCCTTGCCAACCACAGATACGCAGTATTTT. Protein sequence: CASSLGALPTTDTQYF.

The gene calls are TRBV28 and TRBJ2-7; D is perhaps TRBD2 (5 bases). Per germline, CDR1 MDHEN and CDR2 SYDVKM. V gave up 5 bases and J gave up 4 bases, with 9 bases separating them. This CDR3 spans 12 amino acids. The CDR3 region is CASSNRRYEQYF. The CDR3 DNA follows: TGTGCCAGCAGTAATCGGAGGTACGAGCAGTACTTC.

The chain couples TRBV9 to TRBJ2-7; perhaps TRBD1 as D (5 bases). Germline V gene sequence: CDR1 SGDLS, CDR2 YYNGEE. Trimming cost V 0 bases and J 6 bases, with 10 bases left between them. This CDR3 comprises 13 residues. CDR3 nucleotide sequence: TGTGCCAGCAGCGTAGGTTGGGGCGCCGAGCAGTACTTC. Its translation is CASSVGWGAEQYF. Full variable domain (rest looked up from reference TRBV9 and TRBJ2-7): DSGVTQTPKHLITATGQRVTLRCSPRSGDLSVYWYQQSLDQGLQFLIQYYNGEERAKGNILERFSAQQFPDLHSELNLSSLELGDSALYFCASSVGWGAEQYFGPGTRLTVT.

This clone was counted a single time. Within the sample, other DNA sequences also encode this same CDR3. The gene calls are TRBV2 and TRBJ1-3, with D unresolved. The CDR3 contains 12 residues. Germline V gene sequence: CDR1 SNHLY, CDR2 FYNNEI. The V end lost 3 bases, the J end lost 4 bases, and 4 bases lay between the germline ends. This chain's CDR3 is CASSDRGNTIYF. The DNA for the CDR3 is TGTGCCAGCAGTGATCGAGGAAACACCATATATTTT.

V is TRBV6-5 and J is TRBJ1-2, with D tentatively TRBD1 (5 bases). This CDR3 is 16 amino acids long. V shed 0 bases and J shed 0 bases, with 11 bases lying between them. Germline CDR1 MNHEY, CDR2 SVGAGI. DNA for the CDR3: TGTGCCAGCAGTTACTCGGTTTCAGGGACTAACTATGGCTACACCTTC. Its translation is CASSYSVSGTNYGYTF.

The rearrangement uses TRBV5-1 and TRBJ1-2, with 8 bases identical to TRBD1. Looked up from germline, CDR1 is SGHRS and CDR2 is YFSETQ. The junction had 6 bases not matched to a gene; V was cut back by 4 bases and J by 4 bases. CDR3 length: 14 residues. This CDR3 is CASSPDRVAYGYTF. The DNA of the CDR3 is TGCGCCAGCAGCCCGGACAGGGTCGCCTATGGCTACACCTTC.

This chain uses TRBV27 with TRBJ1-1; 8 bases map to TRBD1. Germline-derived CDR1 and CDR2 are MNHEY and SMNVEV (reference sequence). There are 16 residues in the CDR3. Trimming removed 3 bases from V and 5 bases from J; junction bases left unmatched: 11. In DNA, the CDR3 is TGTGCCAGCAGTTTTTGGCAGGGGGCCGGGGGAACTGAAGCTTTCTTT. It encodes CASSFWQGAGGTEAFF.

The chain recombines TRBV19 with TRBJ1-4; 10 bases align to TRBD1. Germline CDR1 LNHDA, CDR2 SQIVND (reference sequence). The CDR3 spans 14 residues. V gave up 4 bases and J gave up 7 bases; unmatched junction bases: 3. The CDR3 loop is CASSTGTGAEKLFF. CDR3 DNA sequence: TGTGCCAGTAGTACCGGGACAGGGGCTGAAAAACTGTTTTTT.

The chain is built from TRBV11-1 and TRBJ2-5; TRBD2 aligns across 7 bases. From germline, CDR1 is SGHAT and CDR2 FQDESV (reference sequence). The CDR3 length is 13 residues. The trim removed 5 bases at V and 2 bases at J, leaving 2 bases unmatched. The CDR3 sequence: CASSPGLQETQYF. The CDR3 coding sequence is TGTGCCAGCAGCCCGGGACTACAAGAGACCCAGTACTTC.

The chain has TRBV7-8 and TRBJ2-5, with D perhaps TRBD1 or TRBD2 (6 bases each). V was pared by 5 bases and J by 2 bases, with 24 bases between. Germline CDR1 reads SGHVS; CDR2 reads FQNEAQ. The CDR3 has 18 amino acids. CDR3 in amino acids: CASSPNREVERVQETQYF. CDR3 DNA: TGTGCCAGCAGCCCTAACAGGGAAGTGGAGCGGGTGCAAGAGACCCAGTACTTC.

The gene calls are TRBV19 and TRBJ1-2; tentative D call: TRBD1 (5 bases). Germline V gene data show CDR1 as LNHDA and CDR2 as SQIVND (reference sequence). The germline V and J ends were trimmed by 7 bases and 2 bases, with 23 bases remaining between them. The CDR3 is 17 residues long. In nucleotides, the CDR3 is TGTGCCAGTAATTCCCGCCGGGACGGCTTGATCAACTATGGCTACACCTTC. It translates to CASNSRRDGLINYGYTF. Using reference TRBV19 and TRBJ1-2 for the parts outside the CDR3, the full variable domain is DGGITQSPKYLFRKEGQNVTLSCEQNLNHDAMYWYRQDPGQGLRLIYYSQIVNDFQKGDIAEGYSVSREKKESFPLTVTSAQKNPTAFYLCASNSRRDGLINYGYTFGSGTRLTVV.

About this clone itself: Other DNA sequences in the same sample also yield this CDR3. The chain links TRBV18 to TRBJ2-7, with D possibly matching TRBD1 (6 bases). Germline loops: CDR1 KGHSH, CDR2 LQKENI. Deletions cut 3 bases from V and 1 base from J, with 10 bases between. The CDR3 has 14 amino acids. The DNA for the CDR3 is TGTGCCAGCTCACCGAACAGGGATTCCTACGAGCAGTACTTC. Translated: CASSPNRDSYEQYF. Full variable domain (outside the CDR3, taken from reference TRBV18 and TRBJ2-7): NAGVMQNPRHLVRRRGQEARLRCSPMKGHSHVYWYRQLPEEGLKFMVYLQKENIIDESGMPKERFSAEFPKEGPSILRIQQVVRGDSAAYFCASSPNRDSYEQYFGPGTRLTVT.

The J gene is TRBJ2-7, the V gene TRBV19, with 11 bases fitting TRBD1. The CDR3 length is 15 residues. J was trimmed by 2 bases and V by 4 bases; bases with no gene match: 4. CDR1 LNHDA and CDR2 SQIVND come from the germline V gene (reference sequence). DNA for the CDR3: TGTGCCAGTAGTACCCGGACAGGGGGCGCCTACGAGCAGTACTTC. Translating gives CASSTRTGGAYEQYF.

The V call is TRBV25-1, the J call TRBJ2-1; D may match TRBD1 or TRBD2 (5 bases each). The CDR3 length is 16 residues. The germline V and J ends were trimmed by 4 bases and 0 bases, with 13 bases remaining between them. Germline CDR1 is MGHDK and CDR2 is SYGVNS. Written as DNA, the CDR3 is TGTGCCAGCAGTGGGTACCGGGGCCGCTCCTACAATGAGCAGTTCTTC. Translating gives CASSGYRGRSYNEQFF.